Listed below are T cell receptor beta chains from one sample, sequenced in a study of graft-versus-host responses after intestinal transplantation. These receptors' antigens are unknown. Measured with immunoSEQ multiplex PCR; TCRdb has only the in-frame clones, and not every one. The sample yields about 120,000 clones, approximately 95% seen once. The source was unstimulated CD8+ T cells sorted from spleen or lymph node cells, collected before intestinal transplant. The receptors shown here come from a human donor who received an intestinal transplant. CDR3s include the opening cysteine and the closing phenylalanine or tryptophan. The D gene is left open where the match is weak. Size is stated for part of the rows, as once, few or many counts, or as a class when the clone is expanded.

CDR3 length	V gene	clone size	J gene	D gene	CDR3 protein	CDR3 DNA
13	TRBV19	NA	TRBJ2-3	NA	CASSMGQGDTQYF	TGTGCCAGTAGTATGGGGCAGGGAGATACGCAGTATTTT
14	TRBV18	NA	TRBJ1-1	TRBD1	CASSPQGQSTEAFF	TGTGCCAGCTCACCACAGGGACAGTCGACTGAAGCTTTCTTT
10	TRBV6-1	NA	TRBJ2-7	NA	CASGPYEQYF	TGTGCCAGTGGGCCATACGAGCAGTACTTC
11	TRBV5-6	NA	TRBJ2-7	NA	CASSFTVEQYF	TGTGCCAGCAGCTTTACGGTCGAGCAGTACTTC
17	TRBV7-6	once	TRBJ2-7	TRBD1	CASSLGTGPIGPYEQYF	TGTGCCAGCAGCTTAGGGACAGGTCCTATAGGGCCATACGAGCAGTACTTC
15	TRBV6-5	NA	TRBJ2-1	TRBD2	CASSYSAGGRNEQFF	TGTGCCAGCAGTTACTCGGCGGGAGGCCGAAATGAGCAGTTCTTC
18	TRBV19	NA	TRBJ2-1	TRBD2	CASSIGGLAGGGYNEQFF	TGTGCCAGTAGTATTGGGGGACTAGCGGGAGGTGGGTACAATGAGCAGTTCTTC
15	TRBV6-5	NA	TRBJ2-5	TRBD1	CASSNDPTGRETQYF	TGTGCCAGCAGTAACGATCCGACAGGGCGGGAGACCCAGTACTTC
15	TRBV7-9	NA	TRBJ2-2	NA	CASSSTVWNTGELFF	TGTGCCAGCAGCTCAACAGTGTGGAACACCGGGGAGCTGTTTTTT
13	TRBV6-5	NA	TRBJ2-7	NA	CASSEAPDYEQYF	TGTGCCAGCAGTGAAGCGCCGGACTACGAGCAGTACTTC
15	TRBV6-5	once	TRBJ1-1	NA	CASTSTGGMGTEAFF	TGTGCCAGCACCTCCACGGGAGGGATGGGCACTGAAGCTTTCTTT
13	TRBV4-3	NA	TRBJ1-2	NA	CASSQALGYGYTF	TGCGCCAGCAGCCAGGCACTAGGCTATGGCTACACCTTC
12	TRBV5-6	NA	TRBJ2-1	TRBD2	CASSLGLAEQFF	TGTGCCAGCAGCCTCGGACTAGCTGAGCAGTTCTTC
14	TRBV19	NA	TRBJ1-4	TRBD1	CASSLQGRGEKLFF	TGTGCCAGTAGCCTACAGGGGCGGGGTGAAAAACTGTTTTTT
14	TRBV4-1	NA	TRBJ2-2	NA	CASRPTGNTGELFF	TGCGCCAGCAGACCGACAGGGAACACCGGGGAGCTGTTTTTT
13	TRBV29-1	once	TRBJ2-7	TRBD2	CSVATGGSYEQYF	TGCAGCGTTGCGACGGGGGGCTCCTACGAGCAGTACTTC
15	TRBV4-1	NA	TRBJ2-4	NA	CASSQDGVGFGIQYF	TGCGCCAGCAGCCAAGATGGAGTGGGGTTTGGCATTCAGTACTTC
17	TRBV4-2	NA	TRBJ2-1	TRBD2	CASSQAPWTSFHNEQFF	TGTGCCAGCAGCCAAGCTCCATGGACTAGTTTCCACAATGAGCAGTTCTTC
14	TRBV11-3	NA	TRBJ1-3	TRBD1	CASSDRDSRNTIYF	TGTGCCAGCAGCGACCGGGACAGCAGAAACACCATATATTTT
15	TRBV7-7	NA	TRBJ2-3	NA	CASSPFVRSTDTQYF	TGTGCCAGCAGCCCCTTTGTGAGAAGCACAGATACGCAGTATTTT
13	TRBV12-2	NA	TRBJ1-5	NA	CDIRVLEGQPQHF	TGTGACATCAGGGTGCTTGAGGGTCAGCCCCAGCATTTT
14	TRBV7-3	NA	TRBJ2-1	NA	CASSLRGQFNEQFF	TGTGCCAGCAGCTTAAGAGGCCAGTTCAATGAGCAGTTCTTC
11	TRBV9	NA	TRBJ2-2	NA	CASSDPGELFF	TGTGCCAGCAGCGATCCCGGGGAGCTGTTTTTT